This record concerns one T cell receptor beta chain sequence. Trimming stripped 3 bases from V and 1 base from J, with 9 bases between. Germline CDR1 DFQATT, CDR2 SNEGSKA (reference sequence). The CDR3 has 13 amino acids. Clones were read by immunoSEQ multiplex PCR, and TCRdb kept only the in-frame ones, dropping some. This table has about 110,000 clones, roughly 80% appearing once. This specimen comes from a study of blood T cell repertoires in COVID-19. The sequence derives from a woman in her sixties or seventies with acute or convalescent COVID-19. Sequencing used peripheral blood. The chain uses TRBV20-1 and TRBJ1-1; possible D gene TRBD1, 5 bases. This CDR3 is CSASQGQNTEAFF. The DNA of the CDR3 is TGCAGTGCTAGTCAGGGCCAGAACACTGAAGCTTTCTTT.